These T cell receptor beta chains were read from a single sample in a study of neurological immune-mediated disorders. TCRdb re-called the 5' RACE reads through MiXCR, storing one row per CDR3 protein. This table has tens of thousands of distinct CDR3 sequences, approximately 5.8% appearing once. Sequencing was carried out using PBMCs. All receptors derive from a woman aged 55-70 years with multiple sclerosis. CDR3s leave out the opening cysteine and the closing phenylalanine or tryptophan. Each record gives: CDR3 protein, J gene, V gene.

ASSSYRVGNTGELF	TRBJ2-2	TRBV5-1
SARERVQPQH	TRBJ1-5	TRBV20-1
ASSLEGNNEKLF	TRBJ1-4	TRBV5-1
ASSLEWGRGEQY	TRBJ2-7	TRBV7-8
ASSLATDNQPQH	TRBJ1-5	TRBV7-9
SARTDTGELF	TRBJ2-2	TRBV20-1
ASSEGGAGRETQY	TRBJ2-5	TRBV6-1
ASSSTEGQPQH	TRBJ1-5	TRBV7-8
SARTSGGGETQY	TRBJ2-5	TRBV20-1
AGRASGGTGELF	TRBJ2-2	TRBV7-8
ASSLGDRAQETQY	TRBJ2-5	TRBV12-3/TRBV12-4
ASSPRRGGNTGELF	TRBJ2-2	TRBV5-1
ATSRGDSNQPQH	TRBJ1-5	TRBV15
ASSLSGNQPQH	TRBJ1-5	TRBV5-1
ASSQAAGRSYEQY	TRBJ2-7	TRBV3-1
ASSPGQGAETQY	TRBJ2-5	TRBV12-3/TRBV12-4
ASSLDGSSYEQY	TRBJ2-7	TRBV7-2
ATSSFSGGAQETQY	TRBJ2-5	TRBV15
SLTPGQQPKINQPQH	TRBJ1-5	TRBV29-1
ASSPDGGRGSNQPQH	TRBJ1-5	TRBV18
ASSTDHRYIQY	TRBJ2-4	TRBV19
ASSGDASSYEQY	TRBJ2-7	TRBV5-1
ATSDLGTSGAAGELF	TRBJ2-2	TRBV24-1
SVQEGANYGYT	TRBJ1-2	TRBV29-1
ASSLEGTYSNQPQH	TRBJ1-5	TRBV7-9
ASSLASQVGGAEAF	TRBJ1-1	TRBV5-1
ASSSRDRGGYNEQF	TRBJ2-1	TRBV11-1
SATSGGSEQY	TRBJ2-7	TRBV20-1
ASKIQGSGNTIY	TRBJ1-3	TRBV28
SARDTGFSYGYT	TRBJ1-2	TRBV20-1
ASSGWTAQETQY	TRBJ2-5	TRBV11-2
ASSGRGQTDQPQH	TRBJ1-5	TRBV21-1
ASSQDSPGRSEQF	TRBJ2-1	TRBV4-1
ASSWDSRDQPQH	TRBJ1-5	TRBV5-1
ASIQGAKGTDTQY	TRBJ2-3	TRBV12-3/TRBV12-4
ASSYVGGSYTDTQY	TRBJ2-3	TRBV6-5
ASSLGTGGISSYEQY	TRBJ2-7	TRBV11-2
ASSLPGSGNSPLH	TRBJ1-6	TRBV11-2
SALWGKRNEQF	TRBJ2-1	TRBV20-1
ASSEGISYNEQF	TRBJ2-1	TRBV10-2
ASSIGQGSNQPQH	TRBJ1-5	TRBV5-1
SARGQGNQPQH	TRBJ1-5	TRBV20-1
ASSWRQGRDTEAF	TRBJ1-1	TRBV5-1
ASSYQELF	TRBJ2-2	TRBV6-6
ASSLDTDSFYNSPLH	TRBJ1-6	TRBV11-2
ASSHGQNQETQY	TRBJ2-5	TRBV5-1
ASSLALDSVGVF	TRBJ1-1	TRBV7-9
ASSPTSGVANEQF	TRBJ2-1	TRBV5-1
ASRLAGGLDTQY	TRBJ2-3	TRBV27
ASTFRSLGEQY	TRBJ2-7	TRBV12-3/TRBV12-4
ASSLGTGNNSPLH	TRBJ1-6	TRBV7-2
SASAGANVLT	TRBJ2-6	TRBV20-1
ASSLRRTGKNIQY	TRBJ2-4	TRBV5-1